One sample yielded the 4 T cell receptor beta chains listed below, sequenced in a study of blood T cell repertoires in COVID-19. Profiled with immunoSEQ multiplex PCR; TCRdb holds only in-frame clones, not every one. The table records some 67,000 clones, 90% of them present only once. What was sequenced was peripheral blood. These receptors all come from a woman between 18 and 30 years old with acute or convalescent COVID-19.

The chain couples TRBV14 to TRBJ2-1; the match to TRBD1 covers 11 bases. V was clipped by 5 bases and J by 6 bases; unmatched bases: 6. From germline, CDR1 is SGHDN and CDR2 FVKESK. The CDR3 spans 15 residues. CDR3 amino acids: CASSSGQGAGNEQFF. DNA of the CDR3: TGTGCCAGCAGCTCCGGACAGGGGGCTGGCAATGAGCAGTTCTTC.

V and J are TRBV15 and TRBJ2-2, with D maybe TRBD2 (7 bases). Trimming took 0 bases from V and 4 from J, leaving 12 bases between them. CDR3 length: 16 residues. Germline V gives CDR1 LNHNV, CDR2 YYDKDF (reference sequence). Here the CDR3 reads CATSRDLRGGTGELFF. The CDR3 DNA reads TGTGCCACCAGCAGAGATCTGAGGGGGGGCACCGGGGAGCTGTTTTTT.

This clone was observed a few times. The V gene is TRBV7-8, the J gene TRBJ2-1; D remains unclear. Per germline, CDR1 SGHVS and CDR2 FQNEAQ. Trimming shortened V by 0 bases and J by 0 bases, and 6 bases separated the two germline ends. The CDR3 has 15 residues. In DNA, the CDR3 is TGTGCCAGCAGCTTAGCACTACTCTCCTACAATGAGCAGTTCTTC. Translation gives CASSLALLSYNEQFF.

The chain employs TRBV10-3 and TRBJ1-1; 8 bases match TRBD1. Trimming at V came to 4 bases and at J to 5 bases, leaving 6 bases not matched to a gene. The length of the CDR3 is 14 residues. Per germline, CDR1 ENHRY and CDR2 SYGVKD. The CDR3 here is CAISGTGMGTEAFF. The CDR3 region has the DNA TGTGCCATCAGTGGGACAGGGATGGGGACTGAAGCTTTCTTT.